A single sample is the source of the 29 T cell receptor beta chains below, sequenced in a study of blood T cell repertoires in COVID-19. TCRdb's copy holds only in-frame clones and misses some; the assay was immunoSEQ multiplex PCR. The sample lists about 250,000 clones, 70% to 85% seen once, with 3.3% in the top ten. The sample was peripheral blood. These receptor sequences come from a woman over 75 with acute or convalescent COVID-19.

The chain combines TRBV9 with TRBJ2-3; D is undetermined. V gave up 3 bases and J gave up 2 bases, with 4 bases separating them. CDR1 is SGDLS and CDR2 is YYNGEE in the germline V gene. This CDR3 is 12 amino acids long. The CDR3 nucleotides are TGTGCCAGCAGCGCCCACACAGATACGCAGTATTTT. Translating gives CASSAHTDTQYF.

The rearrangement joins TRBV2 to TRBJ2-7, with D possibly TRBD1 on 6 matching bases. Per the germline V gene, CDR1 is SNHLY and CDR2 is FYNNEI. V lost 5 bases and J 0 bases, leaving 11 bases between the germline ends. CDR3 size: 14 residues. CDR3 in amino acids: CASSLEGGSYEQYF. CDR3 coding DNA: TGTGCCAGCAGTCTTGAAGGGGGCTCCTACGAGCAGTACTTC.

The rearrangement uses TRBV6-6 and TRBJ2-7; 8 nucleotides align to TRBD2. The germline gives CDR1 MNHNY, CDR2 SVGAGI (reference sequence). V dropped 6 bases and J dropped 4; count of bases not matched to a gene: 11. The CDR3 runs to 15 residues. This CDR3 reads CASRRTAGDQYEQYF. In DNA, the CDR3 is TGTGCCAGCAGAAGAACAGCGGGAGACCAGTACGAGCAGTACTTC.

This rearrangement joins TRBV28 to TRBJ1-2; no firm D call. This CDR3 is 13 amino acids long. Germline V gene sequence: CDR1 MDHEN, CDR2 SYDVKM. The V end lost 8 bases, the J end lost 6 bases, and 16 bases lay between the germline ends. CDR3 DNA: TGTGCCAGCGGCGAAGAGGGTTACGATGGCTACACCTTC. Encoded protein: CASGEEGYDGYTF.

The V and J genes are TRBV24-1 and TRBJ2-1; TRBD1 agrees at 8 bases. Trimming took 4 bases from V and 9 from J; bases not matched to a gene: 4. The CDR3 is 13 residues long. Germline values: CDR1 KGHDR, CDR2 SFDVKD. The DNA for the CDR3 is TGTGCCACCAGTGACACCCAGGGGGCTGAGCAGTTCTTC. The encoded protein is CATSDTQGAEQFF.

This rearrangement joins TRBV6-5 to TRBJ1-6; D might be TRBD1 (6 bases). The V gene lost 7 bases and the J gene lost 5 bases, with 15 bases spanning the gap. The CDR3 sequence is 15 residues long. The germline CDR1 and CDR2 sequences are MNHEY and SVGAGI. The CDR3 DNA sequence: TGTGCCAGCAACTGGGGGGGCCGTAATAATTCACCCCTCCACTTT. The encoded protein is CASNWGGRNNSPLHF.

Remarks on this clone: At one end the junction does not follow the germline gene, possibly because of a read error. The chain has TRBV5-1 and TRBJ2-7, with TRBD2 matching over 13 bases. This CDR3 is built from 15 residues. Per the germline V gene, CDR1 is SGHRS and CDR2 is YFSETQ. The CDR3 here is CASRLGLAGLYEQYF. Written as DNA, the CDR3 is TGCGCCAGCAGGTTGGGACTAGCGGGGCTCTACGAGCAGTACTTC.

The rearrangement uses TRBV5-1 and TRBJ2-5; 13 bases are a match to TRBD2. This CDR3 contains 15 residues. The V segment lost 4 bases and the J segment 4 bases; nucleotides outside the gene matches: 4. From germline, CDR1 is SGHRS and CDR2 YFSETQ. The CDR3 nucleotides read TGCGCCAGCAGCAGGACTAGCGGGAGTGGAGAGACCCAGTACTTC. Its protein is CASSRTSGSGETQYF.

The chain links TRBV4-3 to TRBJ2-3; 10 bases agree with TRBD2. CDR1 LGHNA and CDR2 YSLEER come from the germline V gene. The CDR3 consists of 15 residues. J gave up 1 base and V 4 bases, and 2 bases lay outside the gene matches. CDR3 bases: TGCGCCAGCAGCCTAAGCGGGGGGGGCACAGATACGCAGTATTTT. Protein: CASSLSGGGTDTQYF.

The CDR3 reads CAIRLTEGALNTEAFF. The CDR3 DNA reads TGTGCCATCAGACTGACGGAGGGCGCCTTGAACACTGAAGCTTTCTTT. The rearrangement joins TRBV10-3 to TRBJ1-1; the D is unclear. The CDR3 has 16 residues. The germline V and J ends were trimmed by 6 bases and 0 bases, with 17 bases remaining between them. Per germline, CDR1 ENHRY and CDR2 SYGVKD.

This sequence joins TRBV6-5 and TRBJ1-6; D gene uncertain. V lost 2 bases to trimming and J lost 5 bases, with 13 bases between them. Per the germline V gene, CDR1 is MNHEY and CDR2 is SVGAGI. The CDR3 is 16 amino acids. CDR3 loop: CASSYLAQSNNSPLHF. Here the CDR3 DNA reads TGTGCCAGCAGTTACCTCGCTCAAAGCAATAATTCACCCCTCCACTTT.

This clone was seen just once. The chain employs TRBV20-1 and TRBJ2-7; 7 nucleotides agree with TRBD2. CDR1 is DFQATT, CDR2 SNEGSKA, per germline (reference sequence). The CDR3 runs 13 residues. The junction had 5 bases not matched to a gene; V was cut back by 3 bases and J by 3 bases. The CDR3 sequence: CSASPAGIYEQYF. The CDR3 DNA reads as TGCAGTGCTAGTCCAGCGGGGATCTACGAGCAGTACTTC.

The rearrangement joins TRBV6-1 to TRBJ2-5; possible D gene TRBD2, 5 bases. V shed 5 bases and J shed 2 bases, with 9 bases lying between them. Germline V CDR1 and CDR2: MNHNS, SASEGT. CDR3 length: 13 amino acids. Here the CDR3 DNA reads TGTGCCAGCAGTAGCCGGGAACAAGAGACCCAGTACTTC. Amino acids: CASSSREQETQYF.

This chain links TRBV7-9 with TRBJ1-3; D gene uncertain. This CDR3 contains 17 residues. V lost 2 bases and J 0 bases, leaving 14 bases between the germline ends. Germline CDR1 reads SEHNR; CDR2 reads FQNEAQ (reference sequence). The CDR3 spells CASSLSQTVFSGNTIYF. CDR3 bases: TGTGCCAGCAGCTTATCACAGACGGTCTTCTCTGGAAACACCATATATTTT. The full variable domain, rest sourced from reference TRBV7-9 and TRBJ1-3, is DTGVSQNPRHKITKRGQNVTFRCDPISEHNRLYWYRQTLGQGPEFLTYFQNEAQLEKSRLLSDRFSAERPKGSFSTLEIQRTEQGDSAMYLCASSLSQTVFSGNTIYFGEGSWLTVV.

The V gene is TRBV3-1 (or the pseudogene TRBV3-2), the J gene TRBJ2-1; D possibly corresponds to TRBD2 (8 bases). V was shortened by 4 bases and J by 12 bases, with 31 bases between the two germline ends. CDR1 is LGHDT, CDR2 YNNKEL, per germline (reference sequence). The CDR3 runs 18 residues. CDR3 nucleotides: TGTGCCAGCAGCCTGACAGGGTGGATGGTCCGGGGGGGCCTCGGGCAGTTCTTC. It is translated as CASSLTGWMVRGGLGQFF.

The chain links TRBV9 to TRBJ2-2; 8 positions match TRBD1. Germline CDR1 is SGDLS and CDR2 is YYNGEE. This CDR3 spans 15 amino acids. J lost 5 bases, V lost 5 bases, and 8 bases had no gene match. CDR3 nucleotide sequence: TGTGCCAGCAGTTTACAGGGGGAAAGGACCGGGGAGCTGTTTTTT. Its translation is CASSLQGERTGELFF.

The rearrangement joins TRBV6-5 to TRBJ1-6, with a tentative D call TRBD1 (6 bases). V gave up 4 bases and J gave up 14 bases, with 18 bases separating them. This CDR3 comprises 14 residues. Germline V gene sequence: CDR1 MNHEY, CDR2 SVGAGI. CDR3 sequence reads: CASSSTGLSRSLHF. DNA of the CDR3: TGTGCCAGCAGTTCGACAGGCCTCTCGAGATCCCTCCACTTT.

The chain employs TRBV6-1 and TRBJ2-1; 12 positions agree with TRBD2. The CDR3 runs to 17 residues. V gave up 2 bases and J gave up 8 bases; unmatched junction bases: 10. Germline-derived CDR1 and CDR2 are MNHNS and SASEGT. The CDR3 DNA sequence: TGTGCCAGCAGTGAACCCGGACTAGCGGGGATGAGGGATGAGCAGTTCTTC. Translating gives CASSEPGLAGMRDEQFF.

This chain joins TRBV19 and TRBJ2-2, with 8 bases matching TRBD1. The junction had 12 bases not matched to a gene; V was cut back by 5 bases and J by 7 bases. This CDR3 spans 16 amino acids. Germline loops: CDR1 LNHDA, CDR2 SQIVND (reference sequence). Here the CDR3 reads CASSVDRVSAIGELFF. CDR3 in DNA: TGTGCCAGTAGTGTGGACAGGGTATCCGCGATCGGGGAGCTGTTTTTT.

The rearrangement uses TRBV7-9 and TRBJ2-5, with TRBD1 as a possible D gene (7 bases). V was pared by 8 bases and J by 5 bases, with 15 bases between. The CDR3 consists of 13 residues. Germline lookup yields CDR1 SEHNR and CDR2 FQNEAQ (reference sequence). CDR3 protein: CASLRDSGETQYF. CDR3 coding DNA: TGTGCCAGCCTCCGGGACAGCGGGGAGACCCAGTACTTC.

The chain joins TRBV7-2 to TRBJ1-2; D is unresolved. The CDR3 spans 12 residues. Between the trimmed V and J ends, which lost 6 bases and 7 bases, there was a span of 12 bases. The germline gives CDR1 SGHTA, CDR2 FQGNSA. The CDR3 DNA reads as TGTGCCAGCAGGCGGGCCAATAGTGGCTACACCTTC. Its translation: CASRRANSGYTF.

V usage is TRBV5-1 and J usage is TRBJ2-1, with D possibly matching TRBD1 (5 bases). This CDR3 contains 15 residues. Deletions cut 1 base from V and 6 bases from J, with 14 bases between. The V gene's germline CDR1 is SGHRS and CDR2 YFSETQ. CDR3 loop: CASSLLQEKGNEQFF. In DNA, the CDR3 is TGCGCCAGCAGCTTGCTACAGGAAAAGGGCAATGAGCAGTTCTTC.

This clone was counted at least ten times. The V and J genes are TRBV5-1 and TRBJ2-7; 9 bases map to TRBD2. V lost 4 bases, J lost 5 bases, and 7 bases stayed unmatched. The CDR3 is 14 residues long. Germline assignment: CDR1 SGHRS and CDR2 YFSETQ. The CDR3 DNA reads as TGCGCCAGCAGCGGAGCCGGGACTAGCAACGAGCAGTACTTC. Encoded protein: CASSGAGTSNEQYF. Full variable domain (missing parts from reference TRBV5-1 and TRBJ2-7): KAGVTQTPRYLIKTRGQQVTLSCSPISGHRSVSWYQQTPGQGLQFLFEYFSETQRNKGNFPGRFSGRQFSNSRSEMNVSTLELGDSALYLCASSGAGTSNEQYFGPGTRLTVT.

A remark on this clone: Sequence at one end of the junction differs from germline and may be a read error. The CDR3 coding sequence is TGTGCCAGCAGATTAGGGCCGGGACTAGGGACAGATACGCAGTATTTT. It translates to CASRLGPGLGTDTQYF. The chain recombines TRBV11-3 with TRBJ2-3; 8 nucleotides line up with TRBD2. Germline V gene data show CDR1 as SGHNT and CDR2 as YENEEA. This CDR3 spans 16 amino acids.

There are a few counts of this clone. The rearrangement uses TRBV6-2 or TRBV6-3 and TRBJ2-7; 10 nucleotides align to TRBD1. V dropped 5 bases and J dropped 5; count of bases not matched to a gene: 9. Looked up from germline, CDR1 is MNHEY and CDR2 is SVGEGT. The CDR3 spans 15 residues. The CDR3 nucleotides are TGTGCCAGCAGTCTCGGACAGGGGGTAGTCGACGAGCAGTACTTC. This translates into CASSLGQGVVDEQYF.

This clone has just one count. V is TRBV6-5 and J is TRBJ1-3; D is uncertain. The CDR3 has 15 amino acids. V was pared by 5 bases and J by 0 bases, with 11 bases between. Looked up from germline, CDR1 is MNHEY and CDR2 is SVGAGI. CDR3 region: CASSQRGLSGNTIYF. In DNA, the CDR3 is TGTGCCAGCAGTCAGCGCGGGCTCTCTGGAAACACCATATATTTT.

This chain links TRBV5-4 with TRBJ1-2; TRBD1 is a possible D gene (5 bases). This CDR3 spans 14 amino acids. V lost 1 base, J lost 8 bases, and 15 bases lay in between. Germline V gives CDR1 SGHNT, CDR2 YYREEE (reference sequence). In DNA form, the CDR3 reads TGTGCCAGCAGCTTGCGTGTGGGGGGTGAAGGCTACACCTTC. Protein: CASSLRVGGEGYTF.

The table lists this clone with a few counts. V is TRBV14 and J is TRBJ1-5; TRBD1 aligns across 12 bases. The CDR3 runs to 23 residues. Germline assignment: CDR1 SGHDN and CDR2 FVKESK. V shed 3 bases, J shed 0 bases, and the junction held 21 bases outside the gene matches. The CDR3 DNA follows: TGTGCCAGCAGCCATGCCGGGACAGGGGGCGCAGAAATATGGGTCAGTAGCAATCAGCCCCAGCATTTT. Translation gives CASSHAGTGGAEIWVSSNQPQHF.

The chain carries TRBV19 and TRBJ2-1; 9 positions agree with TRBD2. Germline CDR1 and CDR2: LNHDA and SQIVND (reference sequence). The CDR3 length is 17 residues. V shed 7 bases, J shed 5 bases, and the junction held 15 bases outside the gene matches. The CDR3 DNA is TGTGCCAGTACGGGCGGGAGGGCCAGTTCCCACCACAATGAGCAGTTCTTC. Encoded protein: CASTGGRASSHHNEQFF.